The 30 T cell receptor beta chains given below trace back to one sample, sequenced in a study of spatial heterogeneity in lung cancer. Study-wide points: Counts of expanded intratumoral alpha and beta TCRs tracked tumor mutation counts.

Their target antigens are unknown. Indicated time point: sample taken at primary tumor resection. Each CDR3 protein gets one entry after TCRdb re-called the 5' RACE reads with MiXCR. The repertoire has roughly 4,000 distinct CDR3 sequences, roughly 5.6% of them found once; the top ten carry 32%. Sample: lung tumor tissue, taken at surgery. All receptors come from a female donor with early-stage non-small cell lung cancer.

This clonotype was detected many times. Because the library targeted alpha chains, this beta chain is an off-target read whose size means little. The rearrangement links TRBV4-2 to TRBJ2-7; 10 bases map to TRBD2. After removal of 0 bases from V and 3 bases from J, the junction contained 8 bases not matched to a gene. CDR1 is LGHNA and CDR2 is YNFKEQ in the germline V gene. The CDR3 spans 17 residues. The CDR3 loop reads CASSQEGVAGGYYEQYF. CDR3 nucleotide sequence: TGTGCCAGCAGCCAAGAAGGGGTAGCGGGAGGCTACTACGAGCAGTACTTC.

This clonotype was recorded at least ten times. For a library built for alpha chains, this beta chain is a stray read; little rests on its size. CDR3 region: CASNIRGPSYEQYV. CDR3 DNA sequence: TGTGCCAGCAACATTAGGGGACCCTCCTACGAGCAGTACGTC. The chain uses TRBV7-8 and TRBJ2-7, with D possibly being TRBD1 or TRBD2 (5 bases each). This CDR3 is built from 14 residues. V was shortened by 7 bases and J by 0 bases, with 13 bases between the two germline ends. CDR1 is SGHVS and CDR2 is FQNEAQ in the germline V gene.

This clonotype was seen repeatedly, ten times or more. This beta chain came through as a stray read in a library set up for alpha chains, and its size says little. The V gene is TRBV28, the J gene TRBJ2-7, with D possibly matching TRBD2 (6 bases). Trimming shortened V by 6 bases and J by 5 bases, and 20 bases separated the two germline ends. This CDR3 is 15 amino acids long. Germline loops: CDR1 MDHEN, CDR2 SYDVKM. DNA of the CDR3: TGTGCCAGCAGACCAAACTTGGGGGGTAGCAACGAGCAGTACTTC. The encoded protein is CASRPNLGGSNEQYF.

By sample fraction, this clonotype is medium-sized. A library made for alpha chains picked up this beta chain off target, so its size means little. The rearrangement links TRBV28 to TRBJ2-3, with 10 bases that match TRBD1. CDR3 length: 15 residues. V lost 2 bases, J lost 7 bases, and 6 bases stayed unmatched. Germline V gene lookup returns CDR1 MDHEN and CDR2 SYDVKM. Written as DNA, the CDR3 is TGTGCCAGCAGTTTAAGGGACAGGGGTCGTAATACGCAGTATTTT. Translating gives CASSLRDRGRNTQYF.

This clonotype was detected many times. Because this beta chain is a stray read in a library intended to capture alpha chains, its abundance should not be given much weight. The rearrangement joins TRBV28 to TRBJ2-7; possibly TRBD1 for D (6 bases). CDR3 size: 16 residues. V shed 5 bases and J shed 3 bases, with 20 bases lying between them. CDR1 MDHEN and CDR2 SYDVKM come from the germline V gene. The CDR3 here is CASSPVAGDGLYEQYF. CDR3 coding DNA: TGTGCCAGCAGTCCCGTGGCAGGGGATGGGCTCTACGAGCAGTACTTC.

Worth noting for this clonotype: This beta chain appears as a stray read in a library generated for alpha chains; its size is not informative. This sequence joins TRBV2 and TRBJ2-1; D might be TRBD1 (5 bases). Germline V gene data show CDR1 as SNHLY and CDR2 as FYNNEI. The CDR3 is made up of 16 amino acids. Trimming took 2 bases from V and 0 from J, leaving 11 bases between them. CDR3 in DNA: TGTGCCAGCAGTGAATGGGGCAGGAGCTCCTACAATGAGCAGTTCTTC. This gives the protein CASSEWGRSSYNEQFF.

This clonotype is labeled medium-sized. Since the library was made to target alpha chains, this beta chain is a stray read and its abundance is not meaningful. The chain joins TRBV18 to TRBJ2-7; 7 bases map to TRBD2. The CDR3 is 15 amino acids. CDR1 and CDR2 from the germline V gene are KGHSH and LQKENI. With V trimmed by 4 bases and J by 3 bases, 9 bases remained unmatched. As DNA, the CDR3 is TGTGCCAGCTCACGCGGGGGAACTGCCAACTACGAGCAGTACTTC. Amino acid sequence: CASSRGGTANYEQYF. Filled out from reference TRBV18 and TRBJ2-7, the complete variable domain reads NAGVMQNPRHLVRRRGQEARLRCSPMKGHSHVYWYRQLPEEGLKFMVYLQKENIIDESGMPKERFSAEFPKEGPSILRIQQVVRGDSAAYFCASSRGGTANYEQYFGPGTRLTVT.

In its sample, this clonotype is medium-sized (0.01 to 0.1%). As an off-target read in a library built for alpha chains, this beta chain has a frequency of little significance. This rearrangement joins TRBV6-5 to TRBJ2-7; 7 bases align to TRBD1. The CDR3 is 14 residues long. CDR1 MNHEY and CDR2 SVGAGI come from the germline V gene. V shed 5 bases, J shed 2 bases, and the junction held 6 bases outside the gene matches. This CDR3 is CASSKDRSAYEQYF. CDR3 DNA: TGTGCCAGCAGTAAGGACAGGTCGGCCTACGAGCAGTACTTC.

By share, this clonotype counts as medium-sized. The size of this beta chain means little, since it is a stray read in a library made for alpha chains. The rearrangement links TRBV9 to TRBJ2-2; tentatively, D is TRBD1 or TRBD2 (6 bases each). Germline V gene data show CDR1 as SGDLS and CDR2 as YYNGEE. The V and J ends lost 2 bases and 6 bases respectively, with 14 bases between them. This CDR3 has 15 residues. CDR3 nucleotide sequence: TGTGCCAGCAGCGTTACAGGGAGGAGGGCCGGGGAGCTGTTTTTT. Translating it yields CASSVTGRRAGELFF.

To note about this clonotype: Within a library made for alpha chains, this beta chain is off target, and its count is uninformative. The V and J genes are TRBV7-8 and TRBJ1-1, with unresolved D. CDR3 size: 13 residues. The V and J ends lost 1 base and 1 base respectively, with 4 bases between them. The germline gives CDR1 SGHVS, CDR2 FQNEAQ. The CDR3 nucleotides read TGTGCCAGCAGCTTAGGGACGAACACTGAAGCTTTCTTT. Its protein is CASSLGTNTEAFF.

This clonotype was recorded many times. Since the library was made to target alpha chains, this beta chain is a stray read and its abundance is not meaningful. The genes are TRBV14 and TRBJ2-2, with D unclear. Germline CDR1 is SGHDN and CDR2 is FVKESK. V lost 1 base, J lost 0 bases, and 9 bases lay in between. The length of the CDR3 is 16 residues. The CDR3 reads CASSQVSLANTGELFF. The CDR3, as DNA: TGTGCCAGCAGCCAAGTTAGCCTCGCGAACACCGGGGAGCTGTTTTTT. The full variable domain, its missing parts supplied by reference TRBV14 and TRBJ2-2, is EAGVTQFPSHSVIEKGQTVTLRCDPISGHDNLYWYRRVMGKEIKFLLHFVKESKQDESGMPNNRFLAERTGGTYSTLKVQPAELEDSGVYFCASSQVSLANTGELFFGEGSRLTVL.

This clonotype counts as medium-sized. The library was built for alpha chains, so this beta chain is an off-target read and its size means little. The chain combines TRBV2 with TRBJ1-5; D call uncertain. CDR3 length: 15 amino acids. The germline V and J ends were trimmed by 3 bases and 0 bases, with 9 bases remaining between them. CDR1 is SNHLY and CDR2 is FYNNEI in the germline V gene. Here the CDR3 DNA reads TGTGCCAGCAGTGATTGGGGTATTAGCAATCAGCCCCAGCATTTT. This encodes CASSDWGISNQPQHF.

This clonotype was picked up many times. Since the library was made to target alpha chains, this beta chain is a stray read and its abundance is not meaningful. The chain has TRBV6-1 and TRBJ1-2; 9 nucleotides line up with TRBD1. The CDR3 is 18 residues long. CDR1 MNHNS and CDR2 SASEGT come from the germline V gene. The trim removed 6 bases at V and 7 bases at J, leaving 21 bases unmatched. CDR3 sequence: CASRRIQGQGLRGGGYTF. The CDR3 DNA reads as TGTGCCAGCAGGAGGATCCAGGGACAGGGATTGAGAGGTGGTGGCTACACCTTC.

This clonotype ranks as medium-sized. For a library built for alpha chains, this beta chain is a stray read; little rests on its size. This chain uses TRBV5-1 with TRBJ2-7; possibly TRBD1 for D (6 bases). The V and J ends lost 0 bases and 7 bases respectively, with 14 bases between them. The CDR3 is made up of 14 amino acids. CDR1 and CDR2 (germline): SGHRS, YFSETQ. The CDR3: CASSLGQGNGEQYF. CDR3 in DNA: TGCGCCAGCAGCTTGGGGCAGGGGAACGGGGAGCAGTACTTC.

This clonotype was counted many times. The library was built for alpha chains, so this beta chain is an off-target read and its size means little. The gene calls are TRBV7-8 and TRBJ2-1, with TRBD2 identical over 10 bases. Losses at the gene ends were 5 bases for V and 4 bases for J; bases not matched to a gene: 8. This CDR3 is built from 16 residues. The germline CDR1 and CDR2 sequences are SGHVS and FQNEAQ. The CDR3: CASSVQREGLYNEQFF. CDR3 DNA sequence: TGTGCCAGCAGCGTGCAGCGGGAGGGCTTGTACAATGAGCAGTTCTTC.

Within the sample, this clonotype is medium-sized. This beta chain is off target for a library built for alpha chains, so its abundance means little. The chain's CDR3 is CASSARLAGGIETQYF. The CDR3 DNA reads TGTGCCAGCAGTGCCCGACTAGCGGGAGGCATTGAGACCCAGTACTTC. V gene TRBV2 combines with J gene TRBJ2-5, with 13 bases matching TRBD2. This CDR3 is 16 amino acids long. J gave up 5 bases and V 4 bases, and 7 bases lay outside the gene matches. Germline V CDR1 and CDR2: SNHLY, FYNNEI.

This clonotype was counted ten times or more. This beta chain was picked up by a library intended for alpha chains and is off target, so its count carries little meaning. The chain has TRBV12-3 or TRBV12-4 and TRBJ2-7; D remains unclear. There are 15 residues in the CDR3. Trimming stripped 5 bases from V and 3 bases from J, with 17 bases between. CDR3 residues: CASSPSPSVLYEQYF. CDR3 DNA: TGTGCCAGCAGTCCTTCCCCGAGCGTGCTCTACGAGCAGTACTTC.

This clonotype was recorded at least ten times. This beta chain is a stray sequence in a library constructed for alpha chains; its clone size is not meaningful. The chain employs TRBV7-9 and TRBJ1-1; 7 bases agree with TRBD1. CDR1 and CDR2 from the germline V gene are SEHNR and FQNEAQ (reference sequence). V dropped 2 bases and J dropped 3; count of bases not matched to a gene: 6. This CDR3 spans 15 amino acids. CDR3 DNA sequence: TGTGCCAGCAGCTTAAAAAGGGGGCGAGACACTGAAGCTTTCTTT. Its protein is CASSLKRGRDTEAFF.

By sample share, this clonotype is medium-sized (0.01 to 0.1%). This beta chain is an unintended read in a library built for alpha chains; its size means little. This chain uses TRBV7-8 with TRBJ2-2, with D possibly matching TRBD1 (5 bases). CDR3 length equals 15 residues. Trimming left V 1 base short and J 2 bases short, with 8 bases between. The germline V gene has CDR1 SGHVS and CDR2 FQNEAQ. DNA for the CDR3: TGTGCCAGCAGCTTAGGGGGCTCCAACACCGGGGAGCTGTTTTTT. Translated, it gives CASSLGGSNTGELFF.

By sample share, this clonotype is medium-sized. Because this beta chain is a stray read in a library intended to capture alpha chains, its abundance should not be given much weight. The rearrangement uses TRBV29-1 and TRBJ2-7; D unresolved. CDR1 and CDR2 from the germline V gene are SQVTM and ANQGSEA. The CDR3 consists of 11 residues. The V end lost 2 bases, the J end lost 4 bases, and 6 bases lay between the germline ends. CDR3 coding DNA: TGCAGCGTTGAATTAAAATACGAGCAGTACTTC. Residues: CSVELKYEQYF.

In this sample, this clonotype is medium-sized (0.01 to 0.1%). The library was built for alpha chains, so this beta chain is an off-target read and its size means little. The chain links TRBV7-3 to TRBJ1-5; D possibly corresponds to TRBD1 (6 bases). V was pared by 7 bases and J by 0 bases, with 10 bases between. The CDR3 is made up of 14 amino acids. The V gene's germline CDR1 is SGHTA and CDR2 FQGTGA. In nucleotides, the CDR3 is TGTGCCAGCATGGGGGCAGGTAGCAATCAGCCCCAGCATTTT. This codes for CASMGAGSNQPQHF.

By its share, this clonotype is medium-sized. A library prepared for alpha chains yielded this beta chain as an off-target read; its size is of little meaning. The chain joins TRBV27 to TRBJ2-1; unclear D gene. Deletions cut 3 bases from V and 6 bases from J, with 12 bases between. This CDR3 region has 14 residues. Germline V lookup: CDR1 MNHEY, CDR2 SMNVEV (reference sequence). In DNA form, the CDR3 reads TGTGCCAGCAGTTTTTTGGGTGTGGGCAATGAGCAGTTCTTC. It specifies CASSFLGVGNEQFF.

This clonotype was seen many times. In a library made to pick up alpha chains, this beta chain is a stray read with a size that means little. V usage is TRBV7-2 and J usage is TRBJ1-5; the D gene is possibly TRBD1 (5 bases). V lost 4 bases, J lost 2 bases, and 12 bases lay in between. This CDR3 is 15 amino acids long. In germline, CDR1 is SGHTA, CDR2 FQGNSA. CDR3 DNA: TGTGCCAGCAGCTCCCAGGGCGGCGGCAATCAGCCCCAGCATTTT. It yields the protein CASSSQGGGNQPQHF.

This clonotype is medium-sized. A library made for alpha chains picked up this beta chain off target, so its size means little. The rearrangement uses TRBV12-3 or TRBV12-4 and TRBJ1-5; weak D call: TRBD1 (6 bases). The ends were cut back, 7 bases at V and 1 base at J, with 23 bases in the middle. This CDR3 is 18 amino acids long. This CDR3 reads CASILNPYRVGSNQPQHF. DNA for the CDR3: TGTGCCAGCATTCTTAACCCGTACAGGGTAGGGAGCAATCAGCCCCAGCATTTT.

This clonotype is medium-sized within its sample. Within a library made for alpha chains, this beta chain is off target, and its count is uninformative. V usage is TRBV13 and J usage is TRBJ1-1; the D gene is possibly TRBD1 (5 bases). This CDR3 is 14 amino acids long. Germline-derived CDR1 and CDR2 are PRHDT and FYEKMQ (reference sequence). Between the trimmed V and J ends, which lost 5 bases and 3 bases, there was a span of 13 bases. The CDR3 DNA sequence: TGTGCCAGCAGCACGTGGGGGGTGGACACTGAAGCTTTCTTT. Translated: CASSTWGVDTEAFF.

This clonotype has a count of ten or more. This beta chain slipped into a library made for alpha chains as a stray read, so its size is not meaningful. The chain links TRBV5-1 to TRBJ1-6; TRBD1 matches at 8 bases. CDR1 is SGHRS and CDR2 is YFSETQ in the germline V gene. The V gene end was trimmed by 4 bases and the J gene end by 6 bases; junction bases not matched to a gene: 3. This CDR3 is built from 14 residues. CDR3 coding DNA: TGCGCCAGCAGCCCGGACAGGGCTAATTCACCCCTCCACTTT. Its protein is CASSPDRANSPLHF.

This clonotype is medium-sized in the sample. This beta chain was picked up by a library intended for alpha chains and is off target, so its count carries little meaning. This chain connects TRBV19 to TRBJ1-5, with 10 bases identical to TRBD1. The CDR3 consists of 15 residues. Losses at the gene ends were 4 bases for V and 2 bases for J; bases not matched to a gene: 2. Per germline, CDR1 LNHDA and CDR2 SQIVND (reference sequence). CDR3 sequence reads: CASSTGTGGNQPQHF. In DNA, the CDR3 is TGTGCCAGTAGTACCGGGACAGGGGGCAATCAGCCCCAGCATTTT.

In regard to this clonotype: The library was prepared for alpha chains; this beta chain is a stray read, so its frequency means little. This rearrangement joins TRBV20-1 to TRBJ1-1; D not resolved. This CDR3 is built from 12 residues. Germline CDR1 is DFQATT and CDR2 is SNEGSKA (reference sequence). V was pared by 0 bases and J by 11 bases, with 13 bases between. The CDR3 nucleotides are TGCAGTGCTAGAGATCGGCTCCAAGGGGCTTTCTTT. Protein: CSARDRLQGAFF.

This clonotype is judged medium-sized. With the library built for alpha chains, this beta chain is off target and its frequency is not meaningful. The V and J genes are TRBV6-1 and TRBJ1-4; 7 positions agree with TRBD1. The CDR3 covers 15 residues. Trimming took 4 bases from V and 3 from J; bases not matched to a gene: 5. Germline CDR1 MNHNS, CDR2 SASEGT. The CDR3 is CASSVGTVSNEKLFF. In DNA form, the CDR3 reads TGTGCCAGCAGTGTTGGGACAGTCTCTAATGAAAAACTGTTTTTT.

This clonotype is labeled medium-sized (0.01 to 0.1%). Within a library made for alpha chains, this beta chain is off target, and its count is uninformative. The CDR3, as DNA: TGCGCCAGCAGCCAAGATGGCACAGGGCTAAATTCACCCCTCCACTTT. Its protein is CASSQDGTGLNSPLHF. The gene calls are TRBV4-1 and TRBJ1-6; perhaps TRBD1 as D (6 bases). The CDR3 consists of 16 residues. The V end lost 0 bases, the J end lost 7 bases, and 13 bases lay between the germline ends. Germline V lookup: CDR1 MGHRA, CDR2 YSYEKL.